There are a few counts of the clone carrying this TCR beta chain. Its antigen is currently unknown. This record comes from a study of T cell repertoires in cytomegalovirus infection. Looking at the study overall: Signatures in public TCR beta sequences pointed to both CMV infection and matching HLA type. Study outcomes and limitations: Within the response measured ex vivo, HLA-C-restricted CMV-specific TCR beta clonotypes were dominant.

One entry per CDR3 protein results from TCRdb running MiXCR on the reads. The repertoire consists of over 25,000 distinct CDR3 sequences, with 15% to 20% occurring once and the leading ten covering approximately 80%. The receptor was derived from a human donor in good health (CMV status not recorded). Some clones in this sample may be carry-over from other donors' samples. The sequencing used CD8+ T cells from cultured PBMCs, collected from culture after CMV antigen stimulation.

The CDR3 DNA follows: TGTGCCAGCAGCACGACCTCAGGACAGCCCAACCAGTACTTC. It is translated as CASSTTSGQPNQYF. The chain combines TRBV7-2 with TRBJ2-7; weak D call: TRBD1 (6 bases). Germline values: CDR1 SGHTA, CDR2 FQGNSA. V dropped 5 bases and J dropped 10 bases, with 21 bases sitting between them. The length of the CDR3 is 14 residues.